This T cell receptor (beta chain) appears in the sequencing data of a study of T cells in Graves' hyperthyroidism and ophthalmopathy (dated by TCRdb to the late 2010s). About the investigation overall: Peripheral blood samples were taken at the time of initial diagnosis, prior to any treatment. Thyroid tissue and blood T-cell repertoires from about six Graves' hyperthyroidism patients were also compared in the study. TCR Vbeta CDR3 sequencing of 120 to 150 peripheral blood samples (approximately 44 ophthalmopathy, about 75 hyperthyroidism and some 17 progressor patients) is reported in the paper. To identify TCR V-J signatures that set the groups apart, the researchers used a discovery cohort of approximately 98 patients, made up of under 45 with Graves' ophthalmopathy and about 59 with stable Graves' hyperthyroidism. The 100 or so discovery patients were divided at random into training and test sets in a 7:3 ratio. Prospective prediction of ophthalmopathy was tested in an independent validation cohort of 18 to 20 hyperthyroidism patients and 15 to 17 patients who later progressed to ophthalmopathy. Once sampling was done, hyperthyroidism patients were given methimazole at a starting dose of 30 mg daily, whereas ophthalmopathy patients were given high-dose intravenous methylprednisolone. Study-level results and caveats: Blood samples also contained most of the expanded thyroid clonotypes (frequency above 0.001), which suggests that blood repertoires may reflect thyroid immune responses. No statistical method was used to fix the sample size in advance, and group allocation was not hidden from the investigators. During validation, the model predicted progression to ophthalmopathy a median of approximately six months ahead of onset, with almost 71% sensitivity and 72.22% specificity. A 13 V-J signature model separated ophthalmopathy from stable hyperthyroidism, with about 88% sensitivity and 81% to 82% specificity in cross-validation and 80%/75% in testing.

The TCR beta CDR3 regions were amplified from RNA transcripts. The first round of RT-PCR for the TCR CDR3 was performed with the HTBI primer set and the Qiagen OneStep RT-PCR kit. Libraries were constructed in a second round of multiplex PCR, after which size selection and purification were performed. The libraries were sequenced on an Illumina HiSeq2000 using paired-end 100 bp reads. For the original study's pipeline: SOAPnuke was used to process the raw data, with reads discarded if the reads contained adapters or uncalled bases, had a mean Phred below 15, or lacked an exact constant-primer or identifier match. COPE v1.2.5 was used to merge high-quality paired reads, and clonotypes were defined as unique nucleotide sequences. MiTCR v1.1 was used to align clonotypes to the IMGT TRBV, TRBD and TRBJ reference segments. The analysis was restricted to V-J combinations with a frequency above 0.0001, which together covered roughly 99% of the repertoires. The TCS score was defined as F50 (clonal expansion) divided by E x V (chaos), with BLOSUM62-based TCRdist calculated between CDR3 peptides within each V-J. Welch's t-statistics and random forest reduced around 550 V-J features to around 14, which were used in a naive Bayes classifier (R e1071). The public reads were run again by TCRdb, first through fastp at Q25 and then through MiXCR, and only productive beta chains were kept. One record per CDR3 amino acid sequence lists the most common genes and DNA. Here the V and J calls rest on TCRdb's processing, not on the authors' analysis. The sample profile shows 500,000 to 800,000 distinct CDR3 sequences; roughly 15% of them were found once. 9.5% to 15% of the sample lies in the top ten.

Concerning this clonotype itself: Its antigen remains undetermined. No base quality information exists; no much larger clone differs at one position.

In the ophthalmopathy patients, disease was moderately to severely active, with a Clinical Activity Score of 3 or more, a NOSPECS grade of 4 or more, and a duration of less than 3 months. Patients with uncontrolled infections, other autoimmune diseases, pregnancy or lactation were excluded. Clinical symptoms, serum thyroxine and TRAb, thyroid ultrasound, and orbital computed tomography formed the basis for the diagnoses. Ficoll-Paque density gradient centrifugation was used to isolate PBMCs from under 11 ml of fresh peripheral blood. Total RNA was extracted using Trizol reagent, and RNA quality was assessed on an Agilent 2100 Bioanalyzer. Based on the germline V gene, the CDR1 and CDR2 sequences are SQVTM and ANQGSEA. Relative to germline, V is missing 7 bases and J is missing 0 bases, with 16 bases of the junction outside any gene match. From the cysteine up to the phenylalanine, the CDR3 has a length of 18 residues. Of all the DNA, just the CDR3 is kept, 54 bases in frame from base 1.

The TCR was taken from a woman aged 45-60 years with Graves' ophthalmopathy. The material sequenced was blood. This receptor chain uses TRBV29-1 and TRBJ1-2; TRBD1 fits 11 bases in the junction. The CDR3 region has the sequence CSALFRDRGSLANYGYTF. Here is the DNA: TGCAGCGCCCTTTTTCGGGACAGGGGGTCATTAGCTAACTATGGCTACACCTTC.